This T cell receptor beta chain stems from a study of blood T cells in healthy people across ages. For the second PCR, which ran for about 6 to 11 cycles, a sample-barcoded 5' primer and a J-beta primer mix were used. TCRdb passed the 5' RACE reads through MiXCR, listing each CDR3 protein once. The sample consists of some 750,000 distinct CDR3 sequences, approximately 21% of them appearing once. Investigators took about 10 milliliters of peripheral blood from every donor. Isolation recovered at least 6 million PBMCs from every sample. Findings of the study overall: Per million T cells, TCR beta diversity dropped about linearly as age rose. Correlation between TCR beta diversity and naive T cell percentage was strong.

Turning to this clonotype: Its antigen is still unknown.

V lost 4 bases and J lost 4, with 19 bases in between. This CDR3 is built from 16 residues. In germline, CDR1 is MGHRA, CDR2 YSYEKL. Sequenced input: blood. The chain has TRBV4-1 and TRBJ1-2, with TRBD1 as a possible D gene (6 bases). The receptor was derived from a man in his 70s in good health. The CDR3 nucleotides are TGCGCCAGCAGCCGTGAGGGGGGCAGGGGCGGCTATGGCTACACCTTC. Protein: CASSREGGRGGYGYTF.